The rows below give T cell receptor beta chains drawn from one sample of a study of tumor and adjacent non-tumor tissue in lung cancer. TCRdb independently ran MiXCR on the multiplex PCR reads; one entry per CDR3 protein. Of fewer than 85,000 distinct CDR3 sequences in the sample, around 80% were seen once. Input material: lung tumor tissue. These receptors all stem from a woman aged 45-59 years with non-small cell lung cancer. CDR3s include the opening cysteine and the closing phenylalanine or tryptophan. Fields, in order: V gene, J gene, D gene, clone size, CDR3 DNA, CDR3 protein. A D gene is named only where the DNA matches it firmly. Some rows have no size entry. The others give once, few or many, or a class for an expanded clone.

V gene: TRBV5-1
J gene: TRBJ2-5
D gene: -
clone size: -
CDR3 DNA: TGCGCCAGCAGTTATGACAGGTTCCAAGAGACCCAGTACTTC
CDR3 protein: CASSYDRFQETQYF

V gene: TRBV9
J gene: TRBJ1-1
D gene: -
clone size: few
CDR3 DNA: TGTGCCAGCAGCGTAAACCCCGACACTGAAGCTTTCTTT
CDR3 protein: CASSVNPDTEAFF

V gene: TRBV4-2
J gene: TRBJ1-4
D gene: TRBD1
clone size: -
CDR3 DNA: TGTGCCAGTAGCCAAGTCCAGGGGGCCGGGGAAAGACTTTTTTTT
CDR3 protein: CASSQVQGAGERLFF

V gene: TRBV29-1
J gene: TRBJ1-1
D gene: -
clone size: -
CDR3 DNA: TGTAGCGTTGAGGCCCTGCAGGGTTACATTGAAGCTTTCTTT
CDR3 protein: CSVEALQGYIEAFF

V gene: TRBV20-1
J gene: TRBJ2-1
D gene: TRBD2
clone size: few
CDR3 DNA: TGCAGTGTTCCCGCGGGAGGGATTGAGCAGTTCTTC
CDR3 protein: CSVPAGGIEQFF

V gene: TRBV12-3/TRBV12-4
J gene: TRBJ1-5
D gene: -
clone size: many
CDR3 DNA: TGTGCCAGCAAAACCGGCGCGGGGAGCAGTCAGCCCCAGCATTTT
CDR3 protein: CASKTGAGSSQPQHF

V gene: TRBV12-3/TRBV12-4
J gene: TRBJ1-1
D gene: -
clone size: -
CDR3 DNA: TGTGCCAGCACCTTGACCGACACTGAAGCCTTCTTT
CDR3 protein: CASTLTDTEAFF

V gene: TRBV11-2
J gene: TRBJ2-2
D gene: -
clone size: -
CDR3 DNA: TGTCCCAGCAGCATAAACTGGGACACCGGGGAGATGTTTTTT
CDR3 protein: CPSSINWDTGEMFF

V gene: TRBV28
J gene: TRBJ2-7
D gene: -
clone size: -
CDR3 DNA: TGTACCAGCAGCGACAGGAGCCTTTCCTACGAGCAGTACTTC
CDR3 protein: CTSSDRSLSYEQYF

V gene: TRBV4-1
J gene: TRBJ1-2
D gene: -
clone size: -
CDR3 DNA: TGCACCAGCAGCCAAGATCAGGGTTCCTGGGGCTACACCTTC
CDR3 protein: CTSSQDQGSWGYTF

V gene: TRBV5-1
J gene: TRBJ1-1
D gene: TRBD1
clone size: -
CDR3 DNA: TGCGCCAGCAGCTTGGCCGGGACAGGGAGGTTCGCTGAAGCTTTCTTT
CDR3 protein: CASSLAGTGRFAEAFF

V gene: TRBV20-1
J gene: TRBJ2-5
D gene: -
clone size: -
CDR3 DNA: TGCAGTGCTAGACTGCCCGGGGAAGAGACCCAGTACTTC
CDR3 protein: CSARLPGEETQYF

V gene: TRBV6-1
J gene: TRBJ2-1
D gene: TRBD2
clone size: -
CDR3 DNA: TGTGCCAGCAGAATCCTAGCGGACTCCTACAATGAGCAGTTATTC
CDR3 protein: CASRILADSYNEQLF